This TCR beta chain is drawn from a study of cytomegalovirus exposure and HLA in healthy donors. The PCR ran on 60 Vbeta and 13 Jbeta primers. TCRdb's copy holds only in-frame clones and misses some; the assay was immunoSEQ multiplex PCR. This sample yields a few hundred thousand clones, of which about 70% are seen a single time; 1.5% to 2% belongs to the top ten. Germline loops: CDR1 SEHNR, CDR2 FQNEAQ (reference sequence). J lost 1 base, V lost 5 bases, and 4 bases had no gene match. This CDR3 region has 14 residues. The rearrangement uses TRBV7-9 and TRBJ2-7; 8 positions match TRBD1. Sequenced sample: PBMCs. The sequence derives from a woman in her 30s in good health and CMV-seronegative. In DNA form, the CDR3 reads TGTGCCAGCAGCCAGACAGGGGCTTCCTACGAGCAGTACTTC. This gives the protein CASSQTGASYEQYF.